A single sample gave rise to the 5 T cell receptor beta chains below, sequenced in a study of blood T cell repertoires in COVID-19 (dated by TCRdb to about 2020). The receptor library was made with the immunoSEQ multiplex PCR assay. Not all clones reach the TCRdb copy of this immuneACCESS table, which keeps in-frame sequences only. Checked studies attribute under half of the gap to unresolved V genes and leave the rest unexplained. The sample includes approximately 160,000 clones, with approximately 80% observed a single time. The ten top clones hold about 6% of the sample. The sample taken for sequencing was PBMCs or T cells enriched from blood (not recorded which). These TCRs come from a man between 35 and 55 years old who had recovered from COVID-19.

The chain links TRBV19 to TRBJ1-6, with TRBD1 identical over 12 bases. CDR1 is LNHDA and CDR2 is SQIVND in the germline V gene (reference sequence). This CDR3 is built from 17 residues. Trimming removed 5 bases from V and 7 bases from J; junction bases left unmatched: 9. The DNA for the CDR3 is TGTGCCAGTAGTGTATCCGGGACAGGGGGCATAAATTCACCCCTCCACTTT. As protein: CASSVSGTGGINSPLHF.

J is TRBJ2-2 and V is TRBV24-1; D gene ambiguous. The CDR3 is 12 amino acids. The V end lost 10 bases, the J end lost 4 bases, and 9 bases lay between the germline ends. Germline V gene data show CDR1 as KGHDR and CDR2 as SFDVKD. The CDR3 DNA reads TGTGCCACGAGATCCACCACCGGGGAGCTGTTTTTT. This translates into CATRSTTGELFF.

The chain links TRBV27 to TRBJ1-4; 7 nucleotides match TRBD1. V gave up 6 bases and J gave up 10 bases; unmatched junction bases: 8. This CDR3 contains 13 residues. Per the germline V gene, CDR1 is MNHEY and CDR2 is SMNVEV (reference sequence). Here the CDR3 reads CASRIDRAGKLFF. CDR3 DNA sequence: TGTGCCAGCAGGATCGACAGGGCGGGAAAACTGTTTTTT.

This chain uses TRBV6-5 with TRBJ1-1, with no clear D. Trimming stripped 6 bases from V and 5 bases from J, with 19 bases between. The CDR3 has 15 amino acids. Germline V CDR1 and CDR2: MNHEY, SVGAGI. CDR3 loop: CASRLDEAWETEAFF. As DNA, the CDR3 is TGTGCCAGCAGGCTAGATGAGGCTTGGGAGACTGAAGCTTTCTTT.

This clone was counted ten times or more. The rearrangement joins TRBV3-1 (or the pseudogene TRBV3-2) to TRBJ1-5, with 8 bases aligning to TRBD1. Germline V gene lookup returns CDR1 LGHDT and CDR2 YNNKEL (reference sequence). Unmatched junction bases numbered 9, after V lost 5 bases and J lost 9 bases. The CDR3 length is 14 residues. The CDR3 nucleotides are TGTGCCAGCAGCATCGGGACAGGCTCCCCGCCCCAGCATTTT. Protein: CASSIGTGSPPQHF.